This T cell receptor (beta chain) was documented in a study of post-analysis software for immune sequencing data. As for the study in general: Disease trajectories encompassed relapsing-remitting, secondary progressive and progressive-relapsing multiple sclerosis.

Researchers reported that TCR beta cDNA libraries carried unique molecular identifiers. TCRdb re-analysed the PCR reads in MiXCR, keeping a single row per CDR3 protein. Among 380,000 or so distinct CDR3 sequences, roughly 38% were seen once, and the ten largest hold roughly 13%. Input material: blood. The receptor was isolated from a girl between 10 and 17 years old with multiple sclerosis.

The CDR3 reads CASSLGQGNRNEQFF. Written as DNA, the CDR3 is TGTGCCAGCAGCCTGGGACAGGGGAATAGAAATGAGCAGTTCTTC. V and J are TRBV7-2 and TRBJ2-1, with 10 bases identical to TRBD1. Germline loops: CDR1 SGHTA, CDR2 FQGNSA. V lost 5 bases to trimming and J lost 7 bases; unmatched junction nucleotides: 8. This CDR3 is built from 15 residues.